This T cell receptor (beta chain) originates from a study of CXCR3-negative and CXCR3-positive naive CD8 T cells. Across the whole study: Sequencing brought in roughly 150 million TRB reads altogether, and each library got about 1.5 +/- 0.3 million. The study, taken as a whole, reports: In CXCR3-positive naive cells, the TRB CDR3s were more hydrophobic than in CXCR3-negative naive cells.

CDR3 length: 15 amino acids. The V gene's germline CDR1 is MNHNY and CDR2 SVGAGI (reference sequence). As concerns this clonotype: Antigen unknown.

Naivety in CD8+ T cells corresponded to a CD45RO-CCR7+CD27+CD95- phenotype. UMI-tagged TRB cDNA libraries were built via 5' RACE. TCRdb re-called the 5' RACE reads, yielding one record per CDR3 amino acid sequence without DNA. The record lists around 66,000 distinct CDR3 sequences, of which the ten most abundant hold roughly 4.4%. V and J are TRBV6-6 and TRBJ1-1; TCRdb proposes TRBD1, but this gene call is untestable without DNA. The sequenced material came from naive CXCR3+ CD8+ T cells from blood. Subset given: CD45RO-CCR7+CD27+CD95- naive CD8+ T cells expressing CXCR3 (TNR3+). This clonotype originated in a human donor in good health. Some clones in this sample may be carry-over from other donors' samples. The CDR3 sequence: CASIGFRVGNTEAFF.